Listed here are 21 T cell receptor beta chains from one sample, sequenced in a study of PD-1 blockade in classical Hodgkin lymphoma. Stated time point: cycle 4 day 1 (C4D1), after more than five weeks of nivolumab. Relapse after autologous stem cell transplantation occurred in every patient, and brentuximab vedotin exposure varied. Researchers report purifying CD4+ T cells from thawed PBMCs by magnetic negative selection. Produced via immunoSEQ multiplex PCR; TCRdb's table is partial and in-frame only. The sample yields roughly 29,000 clones, approximately 89% seen once. The sample consisted of CD4+ T cells from blood, taken before the fourth cycle of nivolumab. The receptors stem from a human donor with classical Hodgkin lymphoma.

This chain uses TRBV20-1 with TRBJ2-3, with D uncertain. Germline-derived CDR1 and CDR2 are DFQATT and SNEGSKA (reference sequence). The CDR3 extends over 11 amino acids. V lost 6 bases, J lost 8 bases, and 12 bases lay in between. The CDR3 DNA is TGCAGTGCCGTCTTGGCTGTTACGCAGTATTTT. This encodes CSAVLAVTQYF.

The table lists this clone with a few counts. V usage is TRBV7-9 and J usage is TRBJ2-1; 10 bases are a match to TRBD2. After removal of 6 bases from V and 5 bases from J, the junction contained 7 bases not matched to a gene. Germline V gene lookup returns CDR1 SEHNR and CDR2 FQNEAQ (reference sequence). The CDR3 sequence is 15 residues long. CDR3 sequence reads: CASSPRTSGDNEQFF. The CDR3 DNA sequence: TGTGCCAGCAGTCCCAGGACTAGCGGAGACAATGAGCAGTTCTTC.

The chain's CDR3 is CSARVSGRVFF. In DNA, the CDR3 is TGCAGTGCTAGAGTGTCCGGGAGGGTGTTTTTT. The rearrangement links TRBV20-1 to TRBJ1-4, with D unclear. Trimming pared 1 base from V and 15 bases from J, leaving 12 bases between. This CDR3 has 11 amino acids. The germline gives CDR1 DFQATT, CDR2 SNEGSKA (reference sequence).

The chain couples TRBV29-1 to TRBJ2-7; D is uncertain. The CDR3 has 13 residues. Germline V gives CDR1 SQVTM, CDR2 ANQGSEA. Trimming removed 0 bases at V and 4 bases at J, with 10 bases between. The CDR3 bases are TGCAGCGTTGAAGATAGGGCTTCTTACGAGCAGTACTTC. Protein product: CSVEDRASYEQYF.

The gene calls are TRBV19 and TRBJ1-1, with D perhaps TRBD1 (5 bases). V was pared by 7 bases and J by 3 bases, with 18 bases between. CDR1 and CDR2 from the germline V gene are LNHDA and SQIVND (reference sequence). This CDR3 has 15 residues. CDR3: CASTHLGEEDTEAFF. CDR3 coding DNA: TGTGCCAGTACCCATTTAGGGGAGGAGGACACTGAAGCTTTCTTT. Full variable domain (outside the CDR3, taken from reference TRBV19 and TRBJ1-1): DGGITQSPKYLFRKEGQNVTLSCEQNLNHDAMYWYRQDPGQGLRLIYYSQIVNDFQKGDIAEGYSVSREKKESFPLTVTSAQKNPTAFYLCASTHLGEEDTEAFFGQGTRLTVV.

The CDR3 DNA sequence: TGTGCCACCTCGGACAGGGCAGGTGAGCAGTTCTTC. Its translation is CATSDRAGEQFF. The gene calls are TRBV27 and TRBJ2-1; TRBD1 aligns across 8 bases. CDR1 and CDR2 (germline): MNHEY, SMNVEV (reference sequence). The ends lost 10 bases at V and 9 bases at J; junction bases unmatched: 8. This CDR3 is 12 amino acids long.

The J gene is TRBJ2-7, the V gene TRBV6-5; a weak D match, TRBD2 (6 bases). V was shortened by 0 bases and J by 6 bases, with 9 bases between the two germline ends. Per the germline V gene, CDR1 is MNHEY and CDR2 is SVGAGI. This CDR3 is 13 amino acids long. This CDR3 is CASSYSSGFEQYF. The CDR3 coding sequence is TGTGCCAGCAGTTACTCGAGCGGGTTCGAGCAGTACTTC.

In the case of this clone: Other DNA sequences from this sample encode an identical CDR3 as well. The chain links TRBV2 to TRBJ2-7; D not certain. Germline values: CDR1 SNHLY, CDR2 FYNNEI. Between the trimmed V and J ends, which lost 2 bases and 2 bases, there was a span of 1 base. This CDR3 has 11 amino acids. Written as DNA, the CDR3 is TGTGCCAGCAGTGAAACCTACGAGCAGTACTTC. As protein: CASSETYEQYF.

The chain couples TRBV7-6 to TRBJ1-1; the match to TRBD1 covers 9 bases. This CDR3 has 14 amino acids. With 5 bases clipped from V and 4 bases from J, the junction kept 5 bases outside the gene matches. The germline V gene encodes CDR1 SGHVS and CDR2 FNYEAQ. The CDR3 DNA sequence: TGTGCCAGCAGCGCCCAACAGGGGGCCACTGAAGCTTTCTTT. It translates to CASSAQQGATEAFF.

The gene calls are TRBV11-3 and TRBJ2-3; 8 bases agree with TRBD2. Per germline, CDR1 SGHNT and CDR2 YENEEA. The CDR3 extends over 16 amino acids. V shed 4 bases, J shed 4 bases, and the junction held 10 bases outside the gene matches. The CDR3, as DNA: TGTGCCAGCAGCTCGGGAAGCGGGAGCGGATCAGATACGCAGTATTTT. Protein: CASSSGSGSGSDTQYF.

The chain uses TRBV5-4 and TRBJ2-2; 7 nucleotides align to TRBD1. Trimming cost V 4 bases and J 2 bases; bases outside gene matches: 11. Germline V gene data show CDR1 as SGHNT and CDR2 as YYREEE (reference sequence). The CDR3 consists of 17 residues. CDR3 DNA sequence: TGTGCCAGCAGCCCACCAACCGGGACAGCTAACACCGGGGAGCTGTTTTTT. Encoded protein: CASSPPTGTANTGELFF. The full variable domain, its missing parts supplied by reference TRBV5-4 and TRBJ2-2, is ETGVTQSPTHLIKTRGQQVTLRCSSQSGHNTVSWYQQALGQGPQFIFQYYREEENGRGNFPPRFSGLQFPNYSSELNVNALELDDSALYLCASSPPTGTANTGELFFGEGSRLTVL.

The rearrangement uses TRBV4-1 and TRBJ1-3, with a weak D call TRBD1 (6 bases). Germline V gene lookup returns CDR1 MGHRA and CDR2 YSYEKL. The CDR3 loop spans 15 amino acids. V was cut by 3 bases and J by 4 bases, with 13 bases left in between. The CDR3 spells CASSQTGTKGNTIYF. The CDR3 region has the DNA TGCGCCAGCAGCCAGACCGGGACAAAAGGAAACACCATATATTTT.

V usage is TRBV5-6 and J usage is TRBJ2-5; TRBD1 matches 8 bases. The CDR3 totals 15 residues. CDR1 SGHDT and CDR2 YYEEEE come from the germline V gene. The junction had 9 bases not matched to a gene; V was cut back by 3 bases and J by 5 bases. The CDR3 DNA is TGTGCCAGCAGCTCGGGGACAGGCCGGTCGGAGACCCAGTACTTC. The encoded protein is CASSSGTGRSETQYF.

V gene TRBV10-2 combines with J gene TRBJ2-7, with D uncertain. CDR1 is WSHSY and CDR2 is SAAADI in the germline V gene. CDR3 size: 14 residues. Trimming stripped 2 bases from V and 3 bases from J, with 11 bases between. Here the CDR3 DNA reads TGCGCCAGCAGTGAGAGTGGAAGAGGCTACGAGCAGTACTTC. It is translated as CASSESGRGYEQYF.

This clone was found once. This sequence joins TRBV5-1 and TRBJ1-3; D is unresolved. Germline loops: CDR1 SGHRS, CDR2 YFSETQ. The CDR3 has 16 residues. The V end was cut by 0 bases, the J end by 0 bases, with 10 bases between. The CDR3 coding sequence is TGCGCCAGCAGCTTGGAGGTCGGTCCCTCTGGAAACACCATATATTTT. Its translation is CASSLEVGPSGNTIYF.

The chain joins TRBV4-1 to TRBJ2-7, with D hard to call. V shed 0 bases and J shed 6 bases, with 6 bases lying between them. This CDR3 has 12 residues. Germline V gene data show CDR1 as MGHRA and CDR2 as YSYEKL. The CDR3 reads CASSQEAREQYF. The CDR3 DNA reads TGCGCCAGCAGCCAAGAGGCGCGCGAGCAGTACTTC.

The V gene is TRBV5-1, the J gene TRBJ1-2; 7 positions match TRBD1. From germline, CDR1 is SGHRS and CDR2 YFSETQ. CDR3 size: 13 residues. With V trimmed by 4 bases and J by 5 bases, 5 bases remained unmatched. The CDR3 DNA follows: TGCGCCAGCAGCGAGGGGACAGATTATGGCTACACCTTC. This encodes CASSEGTDYGYTF.

This sequence joins TRBV19 and TRBJ2-1; 10 positions match TRBD2. Germline V CDR1 and CDR2: LNHDA, SQIVND (reference sequence). This CDR3 has 16 amino acids. Trimming took 1 base from V and 6 from J; bases not matched to a gene: 6. The CDR3: CASSIAPLAGANEQFF. CDR3 coding DNA: TGTGCCAGTAGTATAGCTCCCCTAGCGGGAGCCAATGAGCAGTTCTTC. The whole variable domain, remainder taken from reference TRBV19 and TRBJ2-1, is DGGITQSPKYLFRKEGQNVTLSCEQNLNHDAMYWYRQDPGQGLRLIYYSQIVNDFQKGDIAEGYSVSREKKESFPLTVTSAQKNPTAFYLCASSIAPLAGANEQFFGPGTRLTVL.

This clone was found a few times. The chain combines TRBV6-1 with TRBJ1-2; D is unresolved. CDR3 length: 13 residues. Germline CDR1 is MNHNS and CDR2 is SASEGT. Trimming pared 2 bases from V and 4 bases from J, leaving 8 bases between. CDR3 bases: TGTGCCAGCAGTGAAATCGGCCGCTATGGCTACACCTTC. Its translation is CASSEIGRYGYTF.

The rearrangement joins TRBV6-5 to TRBJ2-3; maybe TRBD2 (5 bases). The germline V gene encodes CDR1 MNHEY and CDR2 SVGAGI. This CDR3 comprises 15 residues. Trimming stripped 7 bases from V and 2 bases from J, with 16 bases between. The CDR3 sequence: CASTARGGSTDTQYF. DNA of the CDR3: TGTGCCAGCACCGCCCGAGGAGGCTCCACAGATACGCAGTATTTT.

V is TRBV10-2 and J is TRBJ1-1; D might be TRBD1 (5 bases). CDR1 and CDR2 from the germline V gene are WSHSY and SAAADI. The CDR3 spans 16 residues. V was shortened by 3 bases and J by 3 bases, with 17 bases between the two germline ends. CDR3 sequence: CASSDGSGRADTEAFF. The CDR3 region has the DNA TGCGCCAGCAGTGACGGGTCCGGCAGGGCTGACACTGAAGCTTTCTTT.